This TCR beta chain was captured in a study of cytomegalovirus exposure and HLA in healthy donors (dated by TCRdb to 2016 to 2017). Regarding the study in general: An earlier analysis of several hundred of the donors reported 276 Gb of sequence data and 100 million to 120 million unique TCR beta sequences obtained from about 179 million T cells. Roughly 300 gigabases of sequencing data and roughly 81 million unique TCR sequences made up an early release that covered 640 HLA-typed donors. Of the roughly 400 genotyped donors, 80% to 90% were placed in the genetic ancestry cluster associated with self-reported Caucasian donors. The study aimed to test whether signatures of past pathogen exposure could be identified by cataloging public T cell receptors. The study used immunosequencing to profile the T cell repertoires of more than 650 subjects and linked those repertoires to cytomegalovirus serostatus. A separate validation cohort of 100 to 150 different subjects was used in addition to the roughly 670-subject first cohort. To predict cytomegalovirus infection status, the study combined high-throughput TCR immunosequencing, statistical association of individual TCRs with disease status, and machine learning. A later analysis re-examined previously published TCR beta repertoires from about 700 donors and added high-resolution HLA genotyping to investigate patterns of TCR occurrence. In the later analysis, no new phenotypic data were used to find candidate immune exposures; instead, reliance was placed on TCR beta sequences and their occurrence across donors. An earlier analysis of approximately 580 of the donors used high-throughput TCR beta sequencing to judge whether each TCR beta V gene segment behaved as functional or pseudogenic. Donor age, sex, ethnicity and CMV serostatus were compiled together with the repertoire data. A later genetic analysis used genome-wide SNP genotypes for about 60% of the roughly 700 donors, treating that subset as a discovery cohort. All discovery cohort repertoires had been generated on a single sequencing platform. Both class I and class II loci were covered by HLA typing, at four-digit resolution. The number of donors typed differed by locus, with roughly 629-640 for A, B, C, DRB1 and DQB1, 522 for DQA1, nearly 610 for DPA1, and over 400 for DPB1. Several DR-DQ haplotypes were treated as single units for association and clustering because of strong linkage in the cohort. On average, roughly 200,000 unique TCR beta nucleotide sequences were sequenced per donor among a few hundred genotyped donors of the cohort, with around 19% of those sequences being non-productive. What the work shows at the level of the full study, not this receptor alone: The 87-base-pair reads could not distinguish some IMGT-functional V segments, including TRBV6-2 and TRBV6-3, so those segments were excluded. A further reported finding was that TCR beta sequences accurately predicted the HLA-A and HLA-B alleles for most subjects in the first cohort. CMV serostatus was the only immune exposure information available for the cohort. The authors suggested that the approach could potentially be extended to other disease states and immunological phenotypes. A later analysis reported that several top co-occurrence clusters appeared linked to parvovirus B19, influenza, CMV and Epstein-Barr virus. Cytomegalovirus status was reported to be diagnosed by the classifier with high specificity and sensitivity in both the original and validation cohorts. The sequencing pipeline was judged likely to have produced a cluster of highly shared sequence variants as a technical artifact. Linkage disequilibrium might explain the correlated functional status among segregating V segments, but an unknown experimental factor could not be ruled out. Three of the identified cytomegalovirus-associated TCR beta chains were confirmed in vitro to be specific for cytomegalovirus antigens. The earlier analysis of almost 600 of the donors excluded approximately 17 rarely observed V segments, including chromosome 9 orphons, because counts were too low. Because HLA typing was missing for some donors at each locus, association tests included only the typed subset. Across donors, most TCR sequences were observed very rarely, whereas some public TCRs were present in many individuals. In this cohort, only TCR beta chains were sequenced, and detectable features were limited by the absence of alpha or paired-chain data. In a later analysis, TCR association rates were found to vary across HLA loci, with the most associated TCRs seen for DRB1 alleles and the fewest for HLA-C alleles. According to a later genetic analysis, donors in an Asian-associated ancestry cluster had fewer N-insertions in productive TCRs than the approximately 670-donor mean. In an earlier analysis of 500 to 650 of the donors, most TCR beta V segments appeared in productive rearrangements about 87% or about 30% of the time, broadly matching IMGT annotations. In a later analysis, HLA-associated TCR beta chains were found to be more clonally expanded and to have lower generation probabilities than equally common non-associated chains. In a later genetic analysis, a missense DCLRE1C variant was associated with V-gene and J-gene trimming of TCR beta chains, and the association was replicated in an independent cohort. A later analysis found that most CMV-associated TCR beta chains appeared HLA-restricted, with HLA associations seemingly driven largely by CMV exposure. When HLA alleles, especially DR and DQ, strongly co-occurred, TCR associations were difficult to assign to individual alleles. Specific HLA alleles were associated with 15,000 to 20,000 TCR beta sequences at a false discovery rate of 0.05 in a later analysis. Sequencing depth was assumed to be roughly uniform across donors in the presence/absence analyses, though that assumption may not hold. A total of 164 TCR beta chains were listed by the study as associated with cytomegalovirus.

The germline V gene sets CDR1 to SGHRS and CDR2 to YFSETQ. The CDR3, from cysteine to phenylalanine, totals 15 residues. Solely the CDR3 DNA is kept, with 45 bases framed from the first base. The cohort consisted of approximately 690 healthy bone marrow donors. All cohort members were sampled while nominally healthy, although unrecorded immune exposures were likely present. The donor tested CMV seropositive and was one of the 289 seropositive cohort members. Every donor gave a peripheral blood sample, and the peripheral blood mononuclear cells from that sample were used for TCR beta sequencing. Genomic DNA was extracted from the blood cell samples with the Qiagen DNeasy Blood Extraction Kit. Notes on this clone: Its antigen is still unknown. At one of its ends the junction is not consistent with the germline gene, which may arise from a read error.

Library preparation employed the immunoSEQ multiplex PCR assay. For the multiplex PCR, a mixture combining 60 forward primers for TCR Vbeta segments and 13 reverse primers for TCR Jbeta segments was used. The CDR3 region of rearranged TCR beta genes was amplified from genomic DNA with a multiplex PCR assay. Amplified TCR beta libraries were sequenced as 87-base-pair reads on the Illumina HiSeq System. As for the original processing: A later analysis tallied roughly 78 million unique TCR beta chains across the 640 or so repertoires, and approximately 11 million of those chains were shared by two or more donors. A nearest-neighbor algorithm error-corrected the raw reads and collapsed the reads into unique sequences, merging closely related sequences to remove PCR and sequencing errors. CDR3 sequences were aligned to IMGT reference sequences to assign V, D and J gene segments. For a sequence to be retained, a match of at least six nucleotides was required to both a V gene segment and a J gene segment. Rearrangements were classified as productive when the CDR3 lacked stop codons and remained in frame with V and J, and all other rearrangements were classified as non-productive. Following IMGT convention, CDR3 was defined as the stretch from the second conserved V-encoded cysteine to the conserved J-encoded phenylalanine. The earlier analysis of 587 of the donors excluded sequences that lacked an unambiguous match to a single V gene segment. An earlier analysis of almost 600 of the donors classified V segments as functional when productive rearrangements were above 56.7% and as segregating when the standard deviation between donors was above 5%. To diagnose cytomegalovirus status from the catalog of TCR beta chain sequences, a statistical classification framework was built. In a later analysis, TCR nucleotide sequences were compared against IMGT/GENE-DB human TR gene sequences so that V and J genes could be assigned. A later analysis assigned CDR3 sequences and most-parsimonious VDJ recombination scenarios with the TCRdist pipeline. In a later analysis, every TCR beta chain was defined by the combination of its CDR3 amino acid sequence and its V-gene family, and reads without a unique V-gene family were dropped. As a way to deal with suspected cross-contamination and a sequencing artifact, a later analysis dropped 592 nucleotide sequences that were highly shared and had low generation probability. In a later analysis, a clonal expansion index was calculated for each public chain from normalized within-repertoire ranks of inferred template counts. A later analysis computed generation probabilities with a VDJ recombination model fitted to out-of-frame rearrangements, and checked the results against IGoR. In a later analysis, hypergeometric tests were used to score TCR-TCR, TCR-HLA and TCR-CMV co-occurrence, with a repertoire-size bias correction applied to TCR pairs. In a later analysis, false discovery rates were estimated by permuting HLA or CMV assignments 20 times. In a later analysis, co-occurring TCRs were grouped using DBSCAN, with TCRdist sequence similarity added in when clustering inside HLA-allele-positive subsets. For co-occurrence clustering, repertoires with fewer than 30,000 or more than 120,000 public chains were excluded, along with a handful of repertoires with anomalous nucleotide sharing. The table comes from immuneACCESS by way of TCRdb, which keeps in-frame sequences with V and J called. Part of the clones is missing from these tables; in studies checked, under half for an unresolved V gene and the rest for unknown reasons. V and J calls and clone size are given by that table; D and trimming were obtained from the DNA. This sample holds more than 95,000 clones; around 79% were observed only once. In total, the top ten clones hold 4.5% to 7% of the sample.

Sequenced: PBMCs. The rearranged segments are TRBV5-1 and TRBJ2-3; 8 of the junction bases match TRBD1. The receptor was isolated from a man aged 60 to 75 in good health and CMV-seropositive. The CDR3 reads CASSPSPGGTYTQYF. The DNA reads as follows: TGCGCCAGCAGCCCCTCCCCAGGGGGCACATATACGCAGTATTTT.